This TCR beta chain was recovered during a study of patients and donors after allogeneic stem cell transplantation. From the RT-PCR reads, TCRdb called clonotypes with MiXCR, one entry per CDR3 protein. In the table there are approximately 200,000 distinct CDR3 sequences, less than 50% of which are singletons. The V segment lost 4 bases and the J segment 9 bases; nucleotides outside the gene matches: 3. This CDR3 has 12 amino acids. This clonotype originated in a human donor who was either an allogeneic HSCT recipient or a stem cell or donor lymphocyte infusion donor (not recorded which). It is not recorded whose cells these are; they may come from a transplant donor. The chain links TRBV12-3 or TRBV12-4 to TRBJ1-5, with 7 bases identical to TRBD1. Sequences were obtained from blood, either unsorted or a sorted T cell fraction (not recorded which). CDR3 in DNA: TGTGCCAGCAGTTCACCAGGGGGGCCCCAGCATTTT. Translating gives CASSSPGGPQHF.